Each of the 29 T cell receptor beta chains below was sequenced from the same sample in a study of T cells in Graves' hyperthyroidism and ophthalmopathy. TCR beta CDR3 sequences were amplified from RNA transcripts. Primed by the HTBI set, a first-round RT-PCR was run on the TCR CDR3. TCRdb fed the multiplex PCR reads into MiXCR, producing one record per CDR3 protein. The sample carries fewer than 300,000 distinct CDR3 sequences, roughly 15% recorded once. The sample was blood. Receptor source: a woman aged 45 to 65 with Graves' hyperthyroidism that later progressed to Graves' ophthalmopathy.

There are many counts of this clonotype. The genes are TRBV30 and TRBJ1-2; D is ambiguous. The V and J ends lost 5 bases and 5 bases respectively, with 15 bases between them. This CDR3 has 13 amino acids. In germline, CDR1 is GTSNPN, CDR2 SVGIG (reference sequence). CDR3 DNA: TGTGCCTGGCACCTCTCGGGTACTTATGGCTACACCTTC. Translating it yields CAWHLSGTYGYTF.

Comments on this clonotype: Given a much more abundant clone one base away, this may be a read error. The V gene is TRBV6-5, the J gene TRBJ2-1; the D call may be TRBD1 or TRBD2 (7 bases each). Trimming cost V 1 base and J 7 bases, with 14 bases left between them. CDR1 MNHEY and CDR2 SVGAGI come from the germline V gene. The CDR3 contains 15 residues. The CDR3 bases are TGTGCCAGCAGTTACTGCCGACAGGGAGGGAATGAGCAGTTCTTC. Protein product: CASSYCRQGGNEQFF.

This clonotype was observed many times. The chain combines TRBV29-1 with TRBJ2-3; 8 bases are shared with TRBD1. With 3 bases clipped from V and 0 bases from J, the junction kept 2 bases outside the gene matches. The CDR3 has 14 residues. CDR1 and CDR2 (germline): SQVTM, ANQGSEA. CDR3 bases: TGCAGCGTTGACAGGGGGCCAAGCACAGATACGCAGTATTTT. It yields the protein CSVDRGPSTDTQYF.

The rearrangement uses TRBV2 and TRBJ2-6; D unclear. The CDR3 has 15 amino acids. With 5 bases removed from V and 2 bases from J, the gap between germline ends came to 10 bases. The germline gives CDR1 SNHLY, CDR2 FYNNEI. The chain's CDR3 is CASSWFEPGANVLTF. Written as DNA, the CDR3 is TGTGCCAGCAGTTGGTTTGAGCCTGGGGCCAACGTCCTGACTTTC.

This clonotype was observed a handful of times. The CDR3 sequence is CASREETSGETQYF. CDR3 coding DNA: TGTGCCAGCAGGGAAGAAACTAGTGGAGAGACCCAGTACTTC. The chain couples TRBV5-5 to TRBJ2-5; TRBD2 is a possible D gene (5 bases). This CDR3 comprises 14 residues. V shed 5 bases and J shed 4 bases, with 15 bases lying between them. The germline V gene encodes CDR1 SGHKS and CDR2 YYEKEE (reference sequence).

The chain combines TRBV3-1 with TRBJ2-3; 16 bases map to TRBD2. Germline-derived CDR1 and CDR2 are LGHDT and YNNKEL (reference sequence). The CDR3 contains 18 residues. V was pared by 3 bases and J by 0 bases, with 3 bases of the junction left unmatched. The CDR3 DNA sequence: TGTGCCAGCAGCCACGGGGGACTAGCGGGAGGGAGCACAGATACGCAGTATTTT. It yields the protein CASSHGGLAGGSTDTQYF.

This clonotype was found many times. The J gene is TRBJ2-7, the V gene TRBV5-1, with 9 bases matching TRBD1. V lost 1 base and J lost 3; bases outside the gene matches: 2. The germline V gene encodes CDR1 SGHRS and CDR2 YFSETQ. CDR3 length: 14 amino acids. CDR3 region: CASSLRQGVYEQYF. The CDR3 bases are TGCGCCAGCAGCTTGAGACAGGGGGTCTACGAGCAGTACTTC.

This sequence joins TRBV27 and TRBJ2-2; D perhaps matches TRBD1 (6 bases). Per the germline V gene, CDR1 is MNHEY and CDR2 is SMNVEV (reference sequence). V lost 2 bases, J lost 3 bases, and 13 bases lay in between. This CDR3 comprises 16 residues. The CDR3 DNA sequence: TGTGCCAGCAGTTTAATATCCAGGGGATACACCGGGGAGCTGTTTTTT. Protein sequence: CASSLISRGYTGELFF.

In its sample, this clonotype was seen many times. V usage is TRBV30 and J usage is TRBJ2-2, with a tentative D call TRBD2 (6 bases). The CDR3 sequence is 12 residues long. V shed 7 bases and J shed 5 bases, with 11 bases lying between them. CDR1 and CDR2 (germline): GTSNPN, SVGIG (reference sequence). The DNA of the CDR3 is TGTGCCTCCCGTGGGAGGACCGGGGAGCTGTTTTTT. The encoded protein is CASRGRTGELFF.

This clonotype has a count of ten or more. The CDR3 reads CASSRTGAGSNQPQHF. CDR3 DNA sequence: TGTGCCAGCAGCAGGACAGGGGCGGGGAGCAATCAGCCCCAGCATTTT. The genes are TRBV7-9 and TRBJ1-5, with TRBD1 matching over 9 bases. CDR1 is SEHNR and CDR2 is FQNEAQ in the germline V gene (reference sequence). V lost 5 bases and J lost 1; bases outside the gene matches: 6. This CDR3 spans 16 amino acids. Looking up the rest from reference TRBV7-9 and TRBJ1-5 gives the full variable domain: DTGVSQNPRHKITKRGQNVTFRCDPISEHNRLYWYRQTLGQGPEFLTYFQNEAQLEKSRLLSDRFSAERPKGSFSTLEIQRTEQGDSAMYLCASSRTGAGSNQPQHFGDGTRLSIL.

CDR3 sequence: CASSLMGQGTSETQYF. In DNA, the CDR3 is TGTGCCAGCAGCTTGATGGGACAGGGGACATCGGAGACCCAGTACTTC. The chain joins TRBV11-2 to TRBJ2-5; 10 positions agree with TRBD1. Germline assignment: CDR1 SGHAT and CDR2 FQNNGV. With V trimmed by 3 bases and J by 5 bases, 9 bases remained unmatched. The CDR3 has 16 residues.

This clonotype was detected a few times. This chain joins TRBV19 and TRBJ1-5; D possibly corresponds to TRBD1 (5 bases). The V end lost 11 bases, the J end lost 1 base, and 9 bases lay between the germline ends. Germline V lookup: CDR1 LNHDA, CDR2 SQIVND (reference sequence). The CDR3 runs 12 residues. The DNA for the CDR3 is TGTGCCGCGGGGGGAAGCAATCAGCCCCAGCATTTT. Its translation: CAAGGSNQPQHF.

The chain recombines TRBV9 with TRBJ2-2; TRBD1 agrees at 8 bases. This CDR3 comprises 15 residues. V was pared by 4 bases and J by 3 bases, with 5 bases of the junction left unmatched. From germline, CDR1 is SGDLS and CDR2 YYNGEE. CDR3 in amino acids: CASSTRQGHTGELFF. The CDR3 nucleotides are TGTGCCAGCAGCACCCGACAGGGGCACACCGGGGAGCTGTTTTTT.

In this sample, this clonotype turned up many times. The chain joins TRBV7-9 to TRBJ1-1; TRBD1 agrees at 8 bases. Trimming took 4 bases from V and 10 from J; bases not matched to a gene: 14. CDR1 is SEHNR, CDR2 FQNEAQ, per germline (reference sequence). CDR3 size: 15 residues. The DNA for the CDR3 is TGTGCCAGCAGCTGGGCAGGACAGGGTGCGGCAGTAGCTTTCTTT. Its translation is CASSWAGQGAAVAFF. The whole variable domain, filled in from reference TRBV7-9 and TRBJ1-1, reads DTGVSQNPRHKITKRGQNVTFRCDPISEHNRLYWYRQTLGQGPEFLTYFQNEAQLEKSRLLSDRFSAERPKGSFSTLEIQRTEQGDSAMYLCASSWAGQGAAVAFFGQGTRLTVV.

This clonotype was counted at least ten times. This chain connects TRBV24-1 to TRBJ1-5; 9 bases are a match to TRBD1. This CDR3 is 16 amino acids long. Germline loops: CDR1 KGHDR, CDR2 SFDVKD. The V and J ends lost 3 bases and 3 bases, in that order; junction bases with no gene match: 5. The CDR3 protein is CATSDPGQGYNQPQHF. The CDR3 DNA reads as TGTGCCACCAGTGATCCGGGACAGGGTTACAATCAGCCCCAGCATTTT.

This clonotype was detected many times. The chain is built from TRBV6-1 and TRBJ2-1; D is unresolved. Germline values: CDR1 MNHNS, CDR2 SASEGT. V shed 5 bases and J shed 0 bases, with 11 bases lying between them. The CDR3 is made up of 15 amino acids. This chain's CDR3 is CASSSLRTSYNEQFF. The CDR3 bases are TGTGCCAGCAGTTCCTTGCGGACCTCCTACAATGAGCAGTTCTTC.

This clonotype was seen many times. V is TRBV7-9 and J is TRBJ2-5, with a weak D call TRBD1 (6 bases). Trimming left V 5 bases short and J 1 base short, with 11 bases between. The CDR3 totals 14 residues. From germline, CDR1 is SEHNR and CDR2 FQNEAQ (reference sequence). The CDR3 region is CASSTWTVQETQYF. In DNA form, the CDR3 reads TGTGCCAGCAGCACGTGGACAGTCCAAGAGACCCAGTACTTC.

This clonotype was detected only a few times. This rearrangement joins TRBV5-1 to TRBJ1-1, with no clear D. Germline loops: CDR1 SGHRS, CDR2 YFSETQ. The CDR3 has 14 amino acids. V dropped 0 bases and J dropped 6 bases, with 12 bases sitting between them. The CDR3 coding sequence is TGCGCCAGCAGCTTGGCCGGCCAGAGCTCTGAAGCTTTCTTT. Translating it yields CASSLAGQSSEAFF.

V usage is TRBV10-1 and J usage is TRBJ1-5; no definite D call. Germline V gene data show CDR1 as WNHNN and CDR2 as SYGVQD (reference sequence). V was trimmed by 2 bases and J by 5 bases, leaving 10 bases between them. CDR3 length: 14 residues. CDR3 nucleotides: TGCGCCAGCAGTGAGCCCAGGCCCCATCAGCCCCAGCATTTT. Translating gives CASSEPRPHQPQHF.

There are many counts of this clonotype. The chain combines TRBV6-1 with TRBJ1-6; tentative D call: TRBD1 (5 bases). This CDR3 region has 16 residues. The V end was cut by 6 bases, the J end by 9 bases, with 21 bases between. Germline CDR1 and CDR2: MNHNS and SASEGT. The CDR3 DNA follows: TGTGCCAGCAGCTACCGTGGTGGGGGTGGGGGTTCACCCCTCCACTTT. This gives the protein CASSYRGGGGGSPLHF.

The chain combines TRBV5-4 with TRBJ2-3; 10 bases align to TRBD2. V was clipped by 6 bases and J by 0 bases; unmatched bases: 10. The CDR3 consists of 17 residues. The V gene's germline CDR1 is SGHNT and CDR2 YYREEE (reference sequence). CDR3 coding DNA: TGTGCCAGCATCCCTGAGGTGGGACTAGCGAGCACAGATACGCAGTATTTT. It encodes CASIPEVGLASTDTQYF.

There are many counts of this clonotype. The rearrangement links TRBV3-1 to TRBJ2-3; 7 bases match TRBD1. CDR3 size: 15 residues. After removal of 5 bases from V and 5 bases from J, the junction contained 10 bases not matched to a gene. CDR1 LGHDT and CDR2 YNNKEL come from the germline V gene (reference sequence). DNA of the CDR3: TGTGCCAGCAGCAGTCGGACAGGTTTGGTAGATACGCAGTATTTT. Its translation is CASSSRTGLVDTQYF.

This clonotype occurred many times. J is TRBJ1-5 and V is TRBV6-1, with D perhaps matching TRBD1 (6 bases). Germline-derived CDR1 and CDR2 are MNHNS and SASEGT. The length of the CDR3 is 16 residues. Trimming left V 2 bases short and J 2 bases short, with 13 bases between. In DNA form, the CDR3 reads TGTGCCAGCAGTGAAATTTTGGGGGCCGGCAATCAGCCCCAGCATTTT. This translates into CASSEILGAGNQPQHF.

The rearrangement uses TRBV5-4 and TRBJ2-3; TRBD2 agrees at 9 bases. V was pared by 1 base and J by 9 bases, with 12 bases of the junction left unmatched. In germline, CDR1 is SGHNT, CDR2 YYREEE (reference sequence). CDR3 size: 16 residues. The DNA of the CDR3 is TGTGCCAGCAGCTTGAAGGGCGGGGGGGGAGGTGGAACGCAGTATTTT. Protein: CASSLKGGGGGGTQYF.

This clonotype was counted once. This may arise from a read error, as a much more abundant clone is one base away. The chain links TRBV11-2 to TRBJ2-7; 9 nucleotides align to TRBD1. The CDR3 length is 15 residues. Germline V gene data show CDR1 as SGHAT and CDR2 as FQNNGV. CDR3 in amino acids: CAGSLPGTGTYEQYF. CDR3 in DNA: TGTGCCGGCAGCTTGCCCGGGACAGGGACCTACGAGCAGTACTTC. Combining the CDR3 with reference TRBV11-2 and TRBJ2-7 gives the whole variable domain EAGVAQSPRYKIIEKRQSVAFWCNPISGHATLYWYQQILGQGPKLLIQFQNNGVVDDSQLPKDRFSAERLKGVDSTLKIQPAKLEDSAVYLCAGSLPGTGTYEQYFGPGTRLTVT.

The rearrangement links TRBV6-4 to TRBJ2-7; D remains ambiguous. The CDR3 is made up of 15 amino acids. Germline CDR1 and CDR2: MRHNA and SNTAGT. V was trimmed by 2 bases and J by 0 bases, leaving 11 bases between them. The CDR3 nucleotides read TGTGCCAGCAGTGACGGGATGATTAGCTCCTACGAGCAGTACTTC. Protein sequence: CASSDGMISSYEQYF.

The chain has TRBV3-1 and TRBJ1-2; D gene ambiguous. V was shortened by 1 base and J by 7 bases, with 7 bases between the two germline ends. Germline V lookup: CDR1 LGHDT, CDR2 YNNKEL (reference sequence). The CDR3 is made up of 12 amino acids. CDR3 DNA: TGTGCCAGCAGCCAAGGCAGAAGTGGCTACACCTTC. Amino acids: CASSQGRSGYTF.

At least ten counts were recorded for this clonotype. This rearrangement joins TRBV20-1 to TRBJ2-7; 7 positions agree with TRBD2. The CDR3 contains 13 residues. V shed 6 bases, J shed 6 bases, and the junction held 11 bases outside the gene matches. Germline-derived CDR1 and CDR2 are DFQATT and SNEGSKA (reference sequence). CDR3 protein: CSAPRLASVEQYF. The CDR3 DNA sequence: TGCAGTGCCCCCCGACTAGCATCCGTCGAGCAGTACTTC.

This clonotype has ten or more counts. The V gene is TRBV6-2 or TRBV6-3, the J gene TRBJ2-7, with D maybe TRBD1 (5 bases). From germline, CDR1 is MNHEY and CDR2 SVGEGT. CDR3 length: 18 residues. V was clipped by 2 bases and J by 3 bases, with 23 bases between them. CDR3 bases: TGTGCCAGCAGTTACGCGCAGGGCAGGCCTTTTGAGAGCTACGAGCAGTACTTC. The encoded protein is CASSYAQGRPFESYEQYF.